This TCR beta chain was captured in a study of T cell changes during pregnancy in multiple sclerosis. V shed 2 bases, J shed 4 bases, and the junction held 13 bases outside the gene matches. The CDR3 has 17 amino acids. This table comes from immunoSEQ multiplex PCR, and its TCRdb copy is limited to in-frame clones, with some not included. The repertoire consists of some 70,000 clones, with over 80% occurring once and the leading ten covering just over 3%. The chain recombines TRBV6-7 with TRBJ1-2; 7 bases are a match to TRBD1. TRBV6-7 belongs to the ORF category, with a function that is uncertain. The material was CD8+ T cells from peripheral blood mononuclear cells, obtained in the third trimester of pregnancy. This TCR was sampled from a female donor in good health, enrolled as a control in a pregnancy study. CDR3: CASSYLALDRIFYGYTF. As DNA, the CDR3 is TGTGCCAGCAGTTACCTTGCCTTGGACAGGATCTTCTATGGCTACACCTTC.